This entry lists 6 T cell receptor beta chains sequenced from one sample in a study of T cell changes during pregnancy in multiple sclerosis. Generated by immunoSEQ multiplex PCR, the TCRdb table keeps only in-frame clones and is missing some. The sample shows under 80,000 clones, about 89% of them seen only once. The specimen was CD4+ T cells from peripheral blood mononuclear cells, collected in the second trimester of pregnancy. Every receptor here comes from a female donor with multiple sclerosis, enrolled in a pregnancy study.

The V gene is TRBV6-6, the J gene TRBJ2-7; 9 bases are a match to TRBD1. Germline V gives CDR1 MNHNY, CDR2 SVGAGI (reference sequence). The CDR3 is made up of 15 amino acids. V was pared by 4 bases and J by 3 bases, with 7 bases of the junction left unmatched. The CDR3 is CASSFAGTGRYEQYF. In nucleotides, the CDR3 is TGTGCCAGCAGTTTCGCCGGGACAGGGCGCTACGAGCAGTACTTC.

This CDR3 reads CAWNRGTSYEQYF. The CDR3 DNA reads TGTGCCTGGAACAGGGGAACGTCCTACGAGCAGTACTTC. The rearrangement uses TRBV30 and TRBJ2-7, with 7 bases that match TRBD1. The V and J ends lost 4 bases and 1 base, in that order; junction bases with no gene match: 4. Germline assignment: CDR1 GTSNPN and CDR2 SVGIG (reference sequence). The CDR3 is 13 amino acids.

The chain recombines TRBV18 with TRBJ1-1; TRBD1 agrees at 7 bases. With V trimmed by 3 bases and J by 1 base, 5 bases remained unmatched. Germline V CDR1 and CDR2: KGHSH, LQKENI. The CDR3 loop spans 15 amino acids. As DNA, the CDR3 is TGTGCCAGCTCACCCCTCAGGGGGTCGAACACTGAAGCTTTCTTT. Its protein product is CASSPLRGSNTEAFF.

The count of this clone is one. The gene calls are TRBV2 and TRBJ2-5; D gene uncertain. V was trimmed by 8 bases and J by 4 bases, leaving 14 bases between them. The CDR3 totals 13 residues. CDR1 and CDR2 (germline): SNHLY, FYNNEI. CDR3 amino acids: CASGFGGGETQYF. For the CDR3, the DNA is TGTGCCAGCGGGTTTGGCGGCGGAGAGACCCAGTACTTC.

The chain carries TRBV7-9 and TRBJ1-3, with D maybe TRBD1 (5 bases). The CDR3 is made up of 15 amino acids. CDR1 is SEHNR and CDR2 is FQNEAQ in the germline V gene (reference sequence). V was shortened by 3 bases and J by 2 bases, with 11 bases between the two germline ends. Written as DNA, the CDR3 is TGTGCCAGCAGCTTTAGGAGGGACGCTGGAAACACCATATATTTT. Protein: CASSFRRDAGNTIYF.

This chain links TRBV28 with TRBJ2-7; maybe TRBD2 (6 bases). Germline CDR1 reads MDHEN; CDR2 reads SYDVKM. The V end lost 6 bases, the J end lost 6 bases, and 27 bases lay between the germline ends. The CDR3 totals 17 residues. The CDR3 spells CASSRRAQRRAGSEQYF. In DNA form, the CDR3 reads TGTGCCAGCAGCCGTCGAGCCCAGCGGAGGGCGGGGTCCGAGCAGTACTTC. Full variable domain (remainder filled in from reference TRBV28 and TRBJ2-7): DVKVTQSSRYLVKRTGEKVFLECVQDMDHENMFWYRQDPGLGLRLIYFSYDVKMKEKGDIPEGYSVSREKKERFSLILESASTNQTSMYLCASSRRAQRRAGSEQYFGPGTRLTVT.